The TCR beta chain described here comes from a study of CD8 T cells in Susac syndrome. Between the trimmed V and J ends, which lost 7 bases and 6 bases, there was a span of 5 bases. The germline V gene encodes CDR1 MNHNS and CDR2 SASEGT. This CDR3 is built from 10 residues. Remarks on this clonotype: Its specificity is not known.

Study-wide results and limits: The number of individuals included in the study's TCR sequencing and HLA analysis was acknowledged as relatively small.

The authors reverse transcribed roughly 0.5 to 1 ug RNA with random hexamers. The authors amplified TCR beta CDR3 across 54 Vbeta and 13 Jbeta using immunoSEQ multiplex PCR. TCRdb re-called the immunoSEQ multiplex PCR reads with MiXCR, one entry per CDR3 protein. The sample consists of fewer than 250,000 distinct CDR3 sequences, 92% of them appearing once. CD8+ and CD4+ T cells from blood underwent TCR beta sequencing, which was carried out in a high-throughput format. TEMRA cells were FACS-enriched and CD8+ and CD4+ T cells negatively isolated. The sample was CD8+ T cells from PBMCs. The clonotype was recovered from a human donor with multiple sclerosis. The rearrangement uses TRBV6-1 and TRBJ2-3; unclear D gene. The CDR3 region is CASNADTQYF. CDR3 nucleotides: TGTGCCAGCAACGCGGATACGCAGTATTTT.